This is a list of T cell receptor beta chains from one sample in a study of sequential checkpoint blockade in melanoma. Only in-frame clones appear in the TCRdb table, and some are missing; sequencing was by immunoSEQ multiplex PCR. There are about 18,000 clones in the sample; around 76% occur only once, and 34% lies in the top ten. This sample comprised CD8+ T cells sorted from blood (inferred from file names), obtained from a patient given nivolumab and ipilimumab in sequence. The receptor set was obtained from a human donor with melanoma. Both conserved end residues are part of each CDR3. D genes are given only for firm matches. Clone size, where shown, is once, few, many, or a class for clones that have expanded.

D gene,clone size,J gene,V gene,CDR3 DNA,CDR3 protein
NA,NA,TRBJ2-7,TRBV5-1,TGCGCCAGCAGCTTGGGGTCAGGTTCCTCCGAGCAGTACTTC,CASSLGSGSSEQYF
NA,NA,TRBJ2-7,TRBV21-1,TGTGCCAGCACCACCCGGCCGGGACTAGCGGGAACCTACGAGCAGTACTTC,CASTTRPGLAGTYEQYF
TRBD1,NA,TRBJ1-4,TRBV5-5,TGTGCCAGCAGCCATGACAGGGGTGGTGAAAAACTGTTTTTT,CASSHDRGGEKLFF
NA,NA,TRBJ2-6,TRBV6-5,TGTGCCAGCAGTTACTCAACGGGTTCTGGGGCCAACGTCCTGACTTTC,CASSYSTGSGANVLTF
TRBD1,NA,TRBJ2-7,TRBV6-1,TGTGCCAGCAGCCGGGACAGGGGGTGGGACGAGCAGTACTTC,CASSRDRGWDEQYF
TRBD1,NA,TRBJ2-3,TRBV19,TGTGCCAGTAGTATTAGTGGACAGGGGGGTTTAGATACGCAGTATTTT,CASSISGQGGLDTQYF
TRBD1,NA,TRBJ1-6,TRBV7-4,TGTGCCAGCAGCATAGAGGGGGGGACAGGGGGCACTTATAATTCACCCCTCCACTTT,CASSIEGGTGGTYNSPLHF
NA,NA,TRBJ2-1,TRBV5-8,TGTGCCAGCAGACGGAACCGGGGGAGCTCCTACAATGAGCAGTTCTTC,CASRRNRGSSYNEQFF
TRBD1,NA,TRBJ1-1,TRBV6-1,TGTGCCAGCAGTGAACCGGGACAGTTGAACACTGAAGCTTTCTTT,CASSEPGQLNTEAFF
NA,NA,TRBJ1-1,TRBV6-5,TGTGCCAGCAGTTACGGCAGGACTGAAGCTTTCTTT,CASSYGRTEAFF
TRBD1,NA,TRBJ1-2,TRBV6-1,TGTGCCAGCAGTGATCCAGGGGGCGGAGGTCGGCGTGGCTACACCTTC,CASSDPGGGGRRGYTF
NA,NA,TRBJ2-1,TRBV10-3,TGTGCCATCGAGACTGGTAACAATGAGCAGTTCTTC,CAIETGNNEQFF
NA,once,TRBJ1-1,TRBV7-9,TGTGCCAGCAGCTTCGGGACAGAAGCTTTCTTT,CASSFGTEAFF
TRBD2,NA,TRBJ2-7,TRBV28,TGTGCCAGCAGTTCCCAGCGGGAGGGCCGGTACGAGCAGTACTTC,CASSSQREGRYEQYF
TRBD1,few,TRBJ2-7,TRBV14,TGTGCCAGCAACCTAGGGACAGGGATGGTGCGTGAGCAGTACTTC,CASNLGTGMVREQYF
NA,few,TRBJ2-1,TRBV7-9,TGTGCCAGCACCTCGGAGTATAATGAGCAGTTCTTC,CASTSEYNEQFF
NA,NA,TRBJ1-1,TRBV5-8,TGTGCCAGCGGCCCGATAACCGAAGCTTTCTTT,CASGPITEAFF
TRBD2,NA,TRBJ2-3,TRBV6-1,TGTGCCAGCAGAGGGACTAGCGGGAGCACAGATACGCAGTATTTT,CASRGTSGSTDTQYF
TRBD1,once,TRBJ1-2,TRBV6-5,TGTGCCAGCAGTTACTCGGAGGGGGCATACTATGGCTACACCTTC,CASSYSEGAYYGYTF
NA,NA,TRBJ2-1,TRBV19,TGTGCCAGTAGTATAGAAGGGGTGAGCTCCTACAATGAGCAGTTCTTC,CASSIEGVSSYNEQFF
NA,NA,TRBJ2-3,TRBV6-5,TGTGCCAGCAGTCCTTGGGCCTCTGGTGATACGCAGTATTTT,CASSPWASGDTQYF
NA,few,TRBJ2-7,TRBV6-1,TGTGCCAGCAGTGAAGAGACAATCCACTACGAGCAGTACTTC,CASSEETIHYEQYF
NA,medium-sized,TRBJ2-7,TRBV27,TGTGCCAGCAGTATCCCGGGGTCCGCCTACGAGCAGTACTTC,CASSIPGSAYEQYF
NA,NA,TRBJ2-7,TRBV27,TGTGCCAGCAGTTTGGGGCGGATTTACGAGCAGTACTTC,CASSLGRIYEQYF
NA,NA,TRBJ2-7,TRBV4-1,TGCGCCAGCAGCCAAGTAGTTGGTCAAACCTACGAGCAGTACTTC,CASSQVVGQTYEQYF
NA,NA,TRBJ2-7,TRBV7-6,TGTGCCAGCAGCCCAACCTCGAACAGATACTACGAGCAGTACTTC,CASSPTSNRYYEQYF
NA,NA,TRBJ2-3,TRBV15,TGTGCCACCAGCAGGTCAACAGGGACAATCACAGATACGCAGTATTTT,CATSRSTGTITDTQYF
TRBD2,few,TRBJ2-6,TRBV15,TGTGCCACCAGCAGAGCGACTAGCGGGATTTCTGGGGCCAACGTCCTGACTTTC,CATSRATSGISGANVLTF
NA,NA,TRBJ2-5,TRBV19,TGTGCCAGTAGTCAGGGCTCTGTGGAGACCCAGTACTTC,CASSQGSVETQYF
NA,NA,TRBJ1-2,TRBV5-4,TGTGCCAGCAGCTTGGTAGGCAGGGAGGACTATGGCTACACCTTC,CASSLVGREDYGYTF
TRBD2,few,TRBJ2-3,TRBV2,TGTGCCAGCAGGCCAACAATTAGCGGGGGCCAAGATACGCAGTATTTT,CASRPTISGGQDTQYF
TRBD1,NA,TRBJ2-3,TRBV5-1,TGCGCCAGCAGCTCCCGACAGGGTGGGGTCACAGATACGCAGTATTTT,CASSSRQGGVTDTQYF
TRBD1,NA,TRBJ1-2,TRBV5-4,TGTGCCAGCAGCTTGAAGGGACAGGGGGCTTTCTATGGCTACACCTTC,CASSLKGQGAFYGYTF
TRBD1,once,TRBJ2-1,TRBV7-8,TGTGCCAGCAGCTCCGTACAGGACAGGCACAATGAGCAGTTCTTC,CASSSVQDRHNEQFF
TRBD2,NA,TRBJ2-1,TRBV12-5,TGTGCTAGTGGTTTGGTACTAGGTAGCGGGGGCAATGAGCAGTTCTTC,CASGLVLGSGGNEQFF
NA,NA,TRBJ2-7,TRBV4-3,TGCGCCAGCAGCCCTGACGGGGGCGAGCAGTACTTC,CASSPDGGEQYF
NA,NA,TRBJ2-7,TRBV7-2,TGTGCCAGCAGCTTAAACATCCACGAGCAGTACTTC,CASSLNIHEQYF
NA,NA,TRBJ2-1,TRBV4-1,TGCGCCAGCAGCCAAGATCCGAGCTCCTACAATGAGCAGTTCTTC,CASSQDPSSYNEQFF
TRBD2,NA,TRBJ2-5,TRBV6-5,TGTGCCACTGGGGCTAGCGGGGTTGAGACCCAGTACTTC,CATGASGVETQYF
NA,NA,TRBJ2-7,TRBV5-4,TGTGCCAGCAGCTTTTCCAGCACTAACGAGCAGTACTTC,CASSFSSTNEQYF
TRBD2,NA,TRBJ2-3,TRBV5-4,TGTGCCAGCAAACAGCCGGGAGGGCCGGCAGATACGCAGTATTTT,CASKQPGGPADTQYF
NA,NA,TRBJ2-7,TRBV5-1,TGCGCCAGCAGCTCCGACAGGATAGTGAACGAGCAGTACTTC,CASSSDRIVNEQYF
NA,NA,TRBJ2-2,TRBV4-1,TGCGCCAGCAGCCAATTCGCGGGGACTACCGGGGAGCTGTTTTTT,CASSQFAGTTGELFF
NA,NA,TRBJ2-4,TRBV28,TGTGCCAGCAGTTTAGCGGGACCCTTAAGCAAAAACATTCAGTACTTC,CASSLAGPLSKNIQYF
NA,NA,TRBJ1-5,TRBV27,TGTGCCAGCAGTTTACAGGGTAATCAGCCCCAGCATTTT,CASSLQGNQPQHF
NA,NA,TRBJ1-2,TRBV5-1,TGCGCCAGCAGCTTGGAGGGTGGGGCCTATGGCTACACCTTC,CASSLEGGAYGYTF
NA,NA,TRBJ1-2,TRBV4-1,TGCGCCAGCAGCCAAGATCCCGACAGCAGTAACTATGGCTACACCTTC,CASSQDPDSSNYGYTF
NA,NA,TRBJ1-4,TRBV19,TGTGCCAGTATGGATAGGAGAGGAGAAAAACTGTTTTTT,CASMDRRGEKLFF
TRBD1,NA,TRBJ1-1,TRBV13,TGTGCCAGCAGCTTGACAGGGGGCGGGGACACTGAAGCTTTCTTT,CASSLTGGGDTEAFF
TRBD2,NA,TRBJ2-2,TRBV11-2,TGTGCCAGCAGAGGACTAGCGATCGGGGAGCTGTTTTTT,CASRGLAIGELFF
NA,NA,TRBJ2-2,TRBV7-9,TGTGCCAGCAGCCCTCCCCTATCCGGGGAGCTGTTTTTT,CASSPPLSGELFF
TRBD1,NA,TRBJ1-4,TRBV14,TGTGCCAGCAGCCTGACAGGGCAATATGAAAAACTGTTTTTT,CASSLTGQYEKLFF
TRBD2,NA,TRBJ2-3,TRBV6-4,TGTGCCAGCAGTGACTCCGTGGCGGGAGTCTCAGATACGCAGTATTTT,CASSDSVAGVSDTQYF
TRBD1,few,TRBJ2-2,TRBV6-6,TGTGCCAGCAGTTCCGGGACAGGGGTCACCGGGGAGCTGTTTTTT,CASSSGTGVTGELFF
TRBD2,NA,TRBJ2-5,TRBV5-4,TGTGCCAGCAGCTTGGCCCTCGGGGGGGGCTGGGAGACCCAGTACTTC,CASSLALGGGWETQYF
TRBD1,NA,TRBJ2-1,TRBV6-5,TGTGCCAGCAGTTATTCTGGACAGGGCAATGAGCAGTTCTTC,CASSYSGQGNEQFF
NA,NA,TRBJ2-4,TRBV6-5,TGTGCCAGCAGTTACTCTGGGTTAGGGGTGGGAAACATTCAGTACTTC,CASSYSGLGVGNIQYF
TRBD2,NA,TRBJ2-1,TRBV7-9,TGTGCCAGCAGCGGGATAGCGGGGGGGCCGAATGAGCAGTTCTTC,CASSGIAGGPNEQFF
NA,NA,TRBJ1-1,TRBV4-1,TGCGCCAGCAGCCCCATAGCGGACACTGAAGCTTTCTTT,CASSPIADTEAFF